Below are 23 T cell receptor beta chains sequenced from a single sample in a study of shared clonotypes between healthy human individuals. Data came from immunoSEQ multiplex PCR; TCRdb stores just in-frame clones and leaves some out. The sample carries 2 million to 2.5 million clones, roughly 94% recorded once. Naive CD8 cells, CD45RO-negative and positively selected for CCR7, excluded terminally differentiated effector memory CD45RA+ cells. The specimen sequenced was naive CD8+ T cells sorted from blood. The origin of the receptors is a man younger than 35 in good health.

The rearrangement uses TRBV7-9 and TRBJ2-2, with TRBD2 as a possible D gene (5 bases). V lost 3 bases to trimming and J lost 1 base, with 6 bases between them. CDR3 length: 14 residues. Germline V gives CDR1 SEHNR, CDR2 FQNEAQ (reference sequence). The CDR3 sequence is CASSFAGNTGELFF. CDR3 bases: TGTGCCAGCAGCTTTGCGGGGAACACCGGGGAGCTGTTTTTT.

The gene calls are TRBV9 and TRBJ1-2, with D tentatively TRBD1 (6 bases). CDR1 is SGDLS and CDR2 is YYNGEE in the germline V gene. Trimming shortened V by 0 bases and J by 1 base, and 10 bases separated the two germline ends. The length of the CDR3 is 15 residues. In DNA form, the CDR3 reads TGTGCCAGCAGCGTAGGGGACACCTATAACTATGGCTACACCTTC. It encodes CASSVGDTYNYGYTF.

The chain has TRBV4-2 and TRBJ1-1; weak D call: TRBD1 (6 bases). Germline CDR1 reads LGHNA; CDR2 reads YNFKEQ. V was cut by 0 bases and J by 3 bases, with 17 bases left in between. This CDR3 has 17 residues. CDR3 bases: TGTGCCAGCAGCCAAGAAGGGGGGGGCTATGCGGACACTGAAGCTTTCTTT. It specifies CASSQEGGGYADTEAFF.

The V gene is TRBV6-1, the J gene TRBJ2-7, with a tentative D call TRBD1 (6 bases). Germline CDR1 and CDR2: MNHNS and SASEGT. Between the trimmed V and J ends, which lost 2 bases and 6 bases, there was a span of 14 bases. The CDR3 sequence is 14 residues long. This CDR3 is CASSEPQGLLEQYF. CDR3 DNA sequence: TGTGCCAGCAGTGAACCCCAGGGGCTCCTCGAGCAGTACTTC.

The genes are TRBV2 and TRBJ1-3, with TRBD1 identical over 9 bases. Trimming removed 5 bases from V and 1 base from J; junction bases left unmatched: 3. CDR3 length: 15 residues. Germline V gives CDR1 SNHLY, CDR2 FYNNEI. The DNA of the CDR3 is TGTGCCAGCAGTTGGGACAGGGTGTCTGGAAACACCATATATTTT. Residues: CASSWDRVSGNTIYF.

V gene TRBV28 combines with J gene TRBJ2-7; the match to TRBD1 covers 11 bases. Germline V gene lookup returns CDR1 MDHEN and CDR2 SYDVKM. With V trimmed by 9 bases and J by 0 bases, 13 bases remained unmatched. CDR3 size: 17 residues. The CDR3 protein is CASTGTGGSVNSYEQYF. The CDR3 DNA reads TGTGCCAGTACGGGGACAGGGGGTAGCGTTAACTCCTACGAGCAGTACTTC.

V gene TRBV7-2 combines with J gene TRBJ2-5, with 12 bases matching TRBD2. Per germline, CDR1 SGHTA and CDR2 FQGNSA. CDR3 length: 18 residues. The V gene end was trimmed by 2 bases and the J gene end by 0 bases; junction bases not matched to a gene: 7. DNA for the CDR3: TGTGCCAGCAGCTTATGGACTAGCGGGATCCTCTACCAAGAGACCCAGTACTTC. It codes for CASSLWTSGILYQETQYF.

The chain carries TRBV29-1 and TRBJ1-2; tentatively, D is TRBD1 (5 bases). CDR3 size: 15 residues. The V end lost 0 bases, the J end lost 1 base, and 12 bases lay between the germline ends. Per germline, CDR1 SQVTM and CDR2 ANQGSEA. CDR3 sequence (DNA): TGCAGCGTTGAAGAGAGCAGGGAATATAACTATGGCTACACCTTC. Residues: CSVEESREYNYGYTF.

This chain joins TRBV28 and TRBJ1-5; D perhaps matches TRBD1 (5 bases). Per germline, CDR1 MDHEN and CDR2 SYDVKM. This CDR3 is built from 14 residues. V dropped 5 bases and J dropped 5 bases, with 13 bases sitting between them. As DNA, the CDR3 is TGTGCCAGCAGTCTTGAGGGGTTCGATCAGCCCCAGCATTTT. This codes for CASSLEGFDQPQHF. The full variable domain, completed using reference TRBV28 and TRBJ1-5, is DVKVTQSSRYLVKRTGEKVFLECVQDMDHENMFWYRQDPGLGLRLIYFSYDVKMKEKGDIPEGYSVSREKKERFSLILESASTNQTSMYLCASSLEGFDQPQHFGDGTRLSIL.

This chain connects TRBV7-8 to TRBJ2-5, with 7 bases aligning to TRBD1. With 2 bases clipped from V and 4 bases from J, the junction kept 10 bases outside the gene matches. Germline V gene lookup returns CDR1 SGHVS and CDR2 FQNEAQ. The CDR3 is 16 residues long. The CDR3 DNA follows: TGTGCCAGCAGCTTATTGGGACAGAAGACCCCAGAGACCCAGTACTTC. It codes for CASSLLGQKTPETQYF. Variable domain in full (rest from reference TRBV7-8 and TRBJ2-5): GAGVSQSPRYKVAKRGQDVALRCDPISGHVSLFWYQQALGQGPEFLTYFQNEAQLDKSGLPSDRFFAERPEGSVSTLKIQRTQQEDSAVYLCASSLLGQKTPETQYFGPGTRLLVL.

The count of this clone is one. The V call is TRBV5-1, the J call TRBJ1-2; D unresolved. The V gene lost 2 bases and the J gene lost 4 bases, with 12 bases spanning the gap. The CDR3 is 14 residues long. CDR1 and CDR2 (germline): SGHRS, YFSETQ. For the CDR3, the DNA is TGCGCCAGCAGCTTTGCCGGGGAGGGCTATGGCTACACCTTC. Residues: CASSFAGEGYGYTF. Based on the CDR3 plus reference TRBV5-1 and TRBJ1-2, the full variable domain is KAGVTQTPRYLIKTRGQQVTLSCSPISGHRSVSWYQQTPGQGLQFLFEYFSETQRNKGNFPGRFSGRQFSNSRSEMNVSTLELGDSALYLCASSFAGEGYGYTFGSGTRLTVV.

V is TRBV2 and J is TRBJ2-7, with D hard to call. Per the germline V gene, CDR1 is SNHLY and CDR2 is FYNNEI. The V gene lost 3 bases and the J gene lost 0 bases, with 12 bases spanning the gap. There are 15 residues in the CDR3. In DNA form, the CDR3 reads TGTGCCAGCAGTGACTTGCCGGATTTCTCCTACGAGCAGTACTTC. It codes for CASSDLPDFSYEQYF.

The J gene is TRBJ2-7, the V gene TRBV4-1; D is possibly TRBD1 (6 bases). V was clipped by 4 bases and J by 3 bases, with 16 bases between them. CDR1 and CDR2 from the germline V gene are MGHRA and YSYEKL. This CDR3 comprises 15 residues. CDR3 amino acids: CASSRTGTISYEQYF. DNA of the CDR3: TGCGCCAGCAGCCGAACCGGGACAATAAGCTACGAGCAGTACTTC.

The chain employs TRBV7-2 and TRBJ1-1; no clear D gene. This CDR3 region has 14 residues. Germline V gene data show CDR1 as SGHTA and CDR2 as FQGNSA. V lost 1 base, J lost 6 bases, and 12 bases lay in between. The CDR3, as DNA: TGTGCCAGCAGCTTAGTGTGGTTATCGGCTGAAGCTTTCTTT. This translates into CASSLVWLSAEAFF.

Concerning this clone itself: The sample has other DNA sequences that encode this CDR3 too. The chain recombines TRBV13 with TRBJ2-3; the D gene is possibly TRBD1 (6 bases). Trimming left V 3 bases short and J 4 bases short, with 14 bases between. The CDR3 contains 15 residues. Per the germline V gene, CDR1 is PRHDT and CDR2 is FYEKMQ (reference sequence). The CDR3 loop is CASSLGRGGPDTQYF. The CDR3 bases are TGTGCCAGCAGCTTGGGCAGGGGTGGACCAGATACGCAGTATTTT.

J is TRBJ2-7 and V is TRBV4-1; TRBD2 agrees at 7 bases. V lost 5 bases to trimming and J lost 4 bases; unmatched junction nucleotides: 11. The V gene's germline CDR1 is MGHRA and CDR2 YSYEKL. The CDR3 is made up of 15 amino acids. CDR3 nucleotides: TGCGCCAGCAGCATGGTGGTGGGGGGGGTGTACGAGCAGTACTTC. Translated: CASSMVVGGVYEQYF.

The V call is TRBV30, the J call TRBJ2-3; D is unresolved. Trimming took 0 bases from V and 6 from J, leaving 13 bases between them. Germline V gives CDR1 GTSNPN, CDR2 SVGIG (reference sequence). This CDR3 has 14 residues. The CDR3 sequence is CAWSVTRDGDTQYF. Here the CDR3 DNA reads TGTGCCTGGAGTGTAACCCGTGACGGCGATACGCAGTATTTT. Using reference TRBV30 and TRBJ2-3 for the parts outside the CDR3, the full variable domain is SQTIHQWPATLVQPVGSPLSLECTVEGTSNPNLYWYRQAAGRGLQLLFYSVGIGQISSEVPQNLSASRPQDRQFILSSKKLLLSDSGFYLCAWSVTRDGDTQYFGPGTRLTVL.

This rearrangement joins TRBV28 to TRBJ2-1; no reliable D call. Looked up from germline, CDR1 is MDHEN and CDR2 is SYDVKM. Trimming took 6 bases from V and 1 from J, leaving 13 bases between them. This CDR3 is built from 15 residues. The CDR3 region is CASSLYSSSYNEQFF. CDR3 sequence (DNA): TGTGCCAGCAGCCTATACTCCTCATCCTACAATGAGCAGTTCTTC.

The V and J genes are TRBV16 and TRBJ1-3, with 7 nucleotides matching TRBD1. CDR1 is KGHSY and CDR2 is FQNENV in the germline V gene. This CDR3 region has 17 residues. Germline trimming cut 0 bases from V and 2 bases from J; bases unmatched to any gene: 7. The CDR3 DNA reads as TGTGCCAGCAGCCAATCGGCGCTTACAGGGGCTGGAAACACCATATATTTT. Protein: CASSQSALTGAGNTIYF.

The genes are TRBV10-3 and TRBJ2-5; D possibly corresponds to TRBD2 (5 bases). The J call could be wrong; TRBJ2-7 is a better fit for the DNA end. Per germline, CDR1 ENHRY and CDR2 SYGVKD. The CDR3 is made up of 11 amino acids. The CDR3 DNA follows: TGTGCCACGACCGAGGGATACGAGCAGTACTTC. Translating it yields CATTEGYEQYF.

The rearrangement joins TRBV6-6 to TRBJ2-3; D not certain. Germline CDR1 reads MNHNY; CDR2 reads SVGAGI (reference sequence). Trimming removed 5 bases at V and 6 bases at J, with 9 bases between. The CDR3 spans 12 residues. The chain's CDR3 is CASSPGRDTQYF. For the CDR3, the DNA is TGTGCCAGCAGTCCGGGCCGGGATACGCAGTATTTT.

The chain recombines TRBV6-5 with TRBJ1-2, with D uncertain. Trimming shortened V by 2 bases and J by 8 bases, and 21 bases separated the two germline ends. The germline CDR1 and CDR2 sequences are MNHEY and SVGAGI. This CDR3 contains 16 residues. This CDR3 is CASSYLYSLFFSGYTF. Written as DNA, the CDR3 is TGTGCCAGCAGTTACCTATACAGTCTCTTCTTTTCAGGCTACACCTTC.

V usage is TRBV6-5 and J usage is TRBJ1-2, with TRBD1 as a possible D gene (6 bases). CDR1 is MNHEY and CDR2 is SVGAGI in the germline V gene. Between the trimmed V and J ends, which lost 5 bases and 4 bases, there was a span of 17 bases. The CDR3 is made up of 15 amino acids. In DNA form, the CDR3 reads TGTGCCAGCAGTCCGAACAGGGTAGAAGGCTATGGCTACACCTTC. Its protein is CASSPNRVEGYGYTF.